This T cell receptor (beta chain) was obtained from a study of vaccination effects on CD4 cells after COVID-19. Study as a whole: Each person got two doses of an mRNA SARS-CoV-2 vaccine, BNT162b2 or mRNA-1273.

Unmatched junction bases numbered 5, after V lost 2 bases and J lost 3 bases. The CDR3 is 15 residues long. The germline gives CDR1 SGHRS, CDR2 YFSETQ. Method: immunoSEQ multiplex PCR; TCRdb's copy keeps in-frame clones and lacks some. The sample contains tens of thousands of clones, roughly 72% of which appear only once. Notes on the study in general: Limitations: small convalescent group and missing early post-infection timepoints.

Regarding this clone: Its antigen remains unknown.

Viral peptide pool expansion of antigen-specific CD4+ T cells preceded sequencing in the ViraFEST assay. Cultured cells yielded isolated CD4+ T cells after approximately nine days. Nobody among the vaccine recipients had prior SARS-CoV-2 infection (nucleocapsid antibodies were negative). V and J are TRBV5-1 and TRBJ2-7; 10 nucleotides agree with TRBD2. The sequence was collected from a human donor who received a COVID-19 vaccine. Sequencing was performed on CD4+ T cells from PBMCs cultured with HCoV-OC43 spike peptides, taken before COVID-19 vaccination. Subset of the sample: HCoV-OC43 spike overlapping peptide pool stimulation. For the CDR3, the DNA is TGCGCCAGCAGCTTCACTAGCGGGGAAATCTACGAGCAGTACTTC. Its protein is CASSFTSGEIYEQYF.